Included here is one T cell receptor beta chain sequence, with context. The record originates from a study of blood T cell repertoires in COVID-19. Using immunoSEQ multiplex PCR, the repertoire was profiled, and TCRdb retains in-frame clones only, with some absent. The data contain 280,000 or so clones, about 90% of them seen just once; the ten biggest clones take up approximately 2%. This CDR3 is 15 amino acids long. Germline lookup yields CDR1 MNHEY and CDR2 SVGAGI. The V gene end was trimmed by 2 bases and the J gene end by 5 bases; junction bases not matched to a gene: 2. The sequencing input was peripheral blood. The rearrangement joins TRBV6-5 to TRBJ1-6, with 8 bases identical to TRBD1. The receptor was isolated from a woman aged 30 to 39 who had recovered from COVID-19. CDR3 sequence (DNA): TGTGCCAGCAGTTACAGGGGACAGGATAATTCACCCCTCCACTTT. Translated, it gives CASSYRGQDNSPLHF.